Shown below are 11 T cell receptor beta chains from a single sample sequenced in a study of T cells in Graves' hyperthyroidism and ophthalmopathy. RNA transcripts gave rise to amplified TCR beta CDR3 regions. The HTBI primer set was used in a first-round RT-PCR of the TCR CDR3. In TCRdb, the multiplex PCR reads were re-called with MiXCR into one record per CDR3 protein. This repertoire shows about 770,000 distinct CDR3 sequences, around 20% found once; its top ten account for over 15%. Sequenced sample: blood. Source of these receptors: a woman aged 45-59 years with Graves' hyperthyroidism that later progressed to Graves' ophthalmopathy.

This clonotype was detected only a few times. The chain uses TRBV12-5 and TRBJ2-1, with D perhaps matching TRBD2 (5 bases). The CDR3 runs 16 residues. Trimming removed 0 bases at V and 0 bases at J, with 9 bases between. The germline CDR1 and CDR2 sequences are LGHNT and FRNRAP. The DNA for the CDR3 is TGTGCTAGTGGTTTGGTAACGGGGTTCTCCTACAATGAGCAGTTCTTC. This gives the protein CASGLVTGFSYNEQFF.

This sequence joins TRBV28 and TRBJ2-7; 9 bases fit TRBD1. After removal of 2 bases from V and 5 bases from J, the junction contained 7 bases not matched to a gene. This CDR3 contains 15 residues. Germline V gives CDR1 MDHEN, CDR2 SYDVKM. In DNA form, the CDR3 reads TGTGCCAGCAGTTTAATACAGGGGGCTAGCGACGAGCAGTACTTC. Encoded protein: CASSLIQGASDEQYF. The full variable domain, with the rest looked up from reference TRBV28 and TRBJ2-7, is DVKVTQSSRYLVKRTGEKVFLECVQDMDHENMFWYRQDPGLGLRLIYFSYDVKMKEKGDIPEGYSVSREKKERFSLILESASTNQTSMYLCASSLIQGASDEQYFGPGTRLTVT.

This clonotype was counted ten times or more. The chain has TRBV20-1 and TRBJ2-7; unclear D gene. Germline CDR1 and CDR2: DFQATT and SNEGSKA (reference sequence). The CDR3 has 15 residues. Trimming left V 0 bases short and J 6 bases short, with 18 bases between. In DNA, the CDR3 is TGCAGTGCTAGAGACGTATTTTACGCGGCGTCCGAGCAGTACTTC. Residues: CSARDVFYAASEQYF.

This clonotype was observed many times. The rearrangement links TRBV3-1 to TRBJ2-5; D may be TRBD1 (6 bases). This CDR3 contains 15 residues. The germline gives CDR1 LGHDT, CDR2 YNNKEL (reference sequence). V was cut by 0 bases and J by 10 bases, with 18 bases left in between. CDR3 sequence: CASSQDYRTNRDQYF. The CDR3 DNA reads TGTGCCAGCAGCCAAGACTACCGAACCAACAGGGACCAGTACTTC.

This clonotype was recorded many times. The CDR3 region is CASSQGKGGVSGTEAFF. The CDR3 DNA is TGTGCCAGCAGCCAAGGGAAAGGGGGCGTAAGTGGAACTGAAGCTTTCTTT. The chain links TRBV3-1 to TRBJ1-1; 7 bases map to TRBD1. Germline CDR1 and CDR2: LGHDT and YNNKEL (reference sequence). The trim removed 1 base at V and 5 bases at J, leaving 13 bases unmatched. The CDR3 contains 17 residues.

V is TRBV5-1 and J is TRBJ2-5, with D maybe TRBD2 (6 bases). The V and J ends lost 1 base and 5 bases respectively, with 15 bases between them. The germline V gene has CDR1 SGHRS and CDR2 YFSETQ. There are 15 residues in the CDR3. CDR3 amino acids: CASSLNAGLVETQYF. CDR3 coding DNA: TGCGCCAGCAGCTTGAATGCGGGGTTAGTCGAGACCCAGTACTTC. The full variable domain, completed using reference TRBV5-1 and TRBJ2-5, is KAGVTQTPRYLIKTRGQQVTLSCSPISGHRSVSWYQQTPGQGLQFLFEYFSETQRNKGNFPGRFSGRQFSNSRSEMNVSTLELGDSALYLCASSLNAGLVETQYFGPGTRLLVL.

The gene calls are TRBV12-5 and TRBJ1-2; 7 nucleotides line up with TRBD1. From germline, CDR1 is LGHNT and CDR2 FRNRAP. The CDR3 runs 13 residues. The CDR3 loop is CALRYRGNYGYTF. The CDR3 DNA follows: TGTGCCCTGCGATACAGGGGCAACTATGGCTACACCTTC.

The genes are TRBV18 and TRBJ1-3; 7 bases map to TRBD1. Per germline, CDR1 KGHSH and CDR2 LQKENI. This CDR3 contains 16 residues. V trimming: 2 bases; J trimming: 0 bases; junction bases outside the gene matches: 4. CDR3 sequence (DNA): TGTGCCAGCTCACCAACAGGGGACCACTCTGGAAACACCATATATTTT. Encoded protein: CASSPTGDHSGNTIYF.

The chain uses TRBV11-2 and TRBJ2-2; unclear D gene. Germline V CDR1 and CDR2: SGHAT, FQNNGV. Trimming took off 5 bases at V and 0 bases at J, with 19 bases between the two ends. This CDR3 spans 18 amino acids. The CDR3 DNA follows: TGTGCCAGCAGCCCTAGTATTTTGAAATTAGCGAACACCGGGGAGCTGTTTTTT. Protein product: CASSPSILKLANTGELFF.

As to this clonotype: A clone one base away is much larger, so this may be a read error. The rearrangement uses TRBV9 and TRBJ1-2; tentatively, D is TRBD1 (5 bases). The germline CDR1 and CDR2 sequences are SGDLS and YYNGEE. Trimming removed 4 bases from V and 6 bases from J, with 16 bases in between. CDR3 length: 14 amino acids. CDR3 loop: CASSFRPGNNGYTF. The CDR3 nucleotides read TGTGCCAGCAGCTTTAGACCAGGGAACAATGGCTACACCTTC.

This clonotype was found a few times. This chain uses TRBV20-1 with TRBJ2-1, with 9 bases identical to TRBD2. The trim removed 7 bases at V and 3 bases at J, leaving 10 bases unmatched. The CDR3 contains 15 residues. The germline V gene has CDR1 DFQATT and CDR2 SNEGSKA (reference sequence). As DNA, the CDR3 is TGCAGTGGGACCAAGAGCGGGGGGTACTACAATGAGCAGTTCTTC. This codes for CSGTKSGGYYNEQFF.